These 18 T cell receptor beta chains were sequenced from one sample in a study of blood T cell repertoires in COVID-19. This table comes from immunoSEQ multiplex PCR, and its TCRdb copy is limited to in-frame clones, with some not included. The data contain 70,000 to 75,000 clones, more than 80% of them singletons. The material sequenced was peripheral blood. Receptor source: a woman older than 75 with active or convalescent COVID-19.

This clone was recorded a few times. The chain employs TRBV7-6 and TRBJ2-7; weak D call: TRBD1 (5 bases). The CDR3 contains 13 residues. CDR1 SGHVS and CDR2 FNYEAQ come from the germline V gene. The V gene lost 4 bases and the J gene lost 10 bases, with 17 bases spanning the gap. The CDR3 spells CASSSPPGLVQYF. For the CDR3, the DNA is TGTGCCAGCAGCTCTCCTCCAGGGCTGGTTCAGTACTTC.

This clone was seen a handful of times. V is TRBV3-1 (or the pseudogene TRBV3-2) and J is TRBJ2-3, with 10 bases lining up with TRBD2. V lost 2 bases and J lost 3; bases outside the gene matches: 5. Germline V gene sequence: CDR1 LGHDT, CDR2 YNNKEL (reference sequence). The CDR3 runs to 16 residues. The CDR3 loop is CASSQSRTSGTDTQYF. For the CDR3, the DNA is TGTGCCAGCAGCCAAAGTAGGACTAGCGGTACAGATACGCAGTATTTT.

This chain uses TRBV4-1 with TRBJ2-7, with D possibly being TRBD2 (6 bases). CDR1 MGHRA and CDR2 YSYEKL come from the germline V gene. This CDR3 comprises 14 residues. V was trimmed by 4 bases and J by 6 bases, leaving 16 bases between them. The CDR3 protein is CASSLGLGGSEQYF. The CDR3 region has the DNA TGCGCCAGCAGCCTCGGGTTGGGAGGCTCCGAGCAGTACTTC.

Of note for this clone: It is unclear where the CDR3 begins or ends on the DNA, so no DNA is shown, and the CDR3 is as TCRdb lists it. The rearrangement links TRBV12-1 to TRBJ2-3; no DNA check was done on the table's D call, TRBD2. TRBV12-1 is recorded as a pseudogene. The CDR3 is 15 amino acids in total, end residues counted. The chain's CDR3 is CASSFAGGARDTQYF.

This chain links TRBV6-1 with TRBJ2-4; 7 bases are shared with TRBD1. From germline, CDR1 is MNHNS and CDR2 SASEGT. The CDR3 has 17 residues. Trimming removed 3 bases from V and 3 bases from J; junction bases left unmatched: 11. CDR3 amino acids: CASSELRATGLKNIQYF. CDR3 DNA: TGTGCCAGCAGTGAGCTCCGGGCGACAGGGCTCAAAAACATTCAGTACTTC.

The V and J genes are TRBV6-5 and TRBJ2-7; perhaps TRBD1 as D (5 bases). The ends were cut back, 6 bases at V and 3 bases at J, with 18 bases in the middle. CDR3 length: 15 residues. Germline CDR1 and CDR2: MNHEY and SVGAGI. CDR3 residues: CASSRQGRTNYEQYF. In nucleotides, the CDR3 is TGTGCCAGCAGCCGCCAGGGCAGAACTAACTACGAGCAGTACTTC.

This clone was seen once. V gene TRBV11-3 combines with J gene TRBJ1-5, with D unclear. Trimming took off 1 base at V and 6 bases at J, with 13 bases between the two ends. CDR3 length equals 15 residues. The germline V gene encodes CDR1 SGHNT and CDR2 YENEEA. CDR3 protein: CASSLGQVGVQPQHF. For the CDR3, the DNA is TGTGCCAGCAGCTTAGGGCAGGTCGGCGTTCAGCCCCAGCATTTT.

The J gene is TRBJ1-2, the V gene TRBV28, with D possibly being TRBD1 (5 bases). Germline CDR1 MDHEN, CDR2 SYDVKM. V gave up 6 bases and J gave up 8 bases, with 25 bases separating them. The CDR3 is 16 residues long. CDR3 sequence: CASRPPGTGPAHGYTF. The CDR3 nucleotides are TGTGCCAGCAGGCCACCCGGAACAGGACCCGCGCACGGCTACACCTTC.

This sequence joins TRBV28 and TRBJ2-3; 7 bases align to TRBD2. The CDR3 contains 15 residues. Trimming took 3 bases from V and 8 from J; bases not matched to a gene: 11. CDR1 and CDR2 from the germline V gene are MDHEN and SYDVKM. This CDR3 reads CASSLSWEGSGTQYF. CDR3 DNA: TGTGCCAGCAGTTTGTCGTGGGAGGGATCGGGTACGCAGTATTTT.

This sequence joins TRBV11-3 and TRBJ2-7, with 7 bases matching TRBD1. Germline assignment: CDR1 SGHNT and CDR2 YENEEA. The junction had 2 bases not matched to a gene; V was cut back by 5 bases and J by 1 base. This CDR3 has 13 residues. The CDR3 coding sequence is TGTGCCAGCAGCCGACAGGGTTCCTACGAGCAGTACTTC. Its protein is CASSRQGSYEQYF.

The chain carries TRBV18 and TRBJ1-1, with a tentative D call TRBD1 (6 bases). The germline V gene has CDR1 KGHSH and CDR2 LQKENI. V lost 6 bases to trimming and J lost 1 base, with 15 bases between them. This CDR3 comprises 15 residues. The CDR3 DNA follows: TGTGCCAGCTCGTCAGGGAGGGGGACGAACACTGAAGCTTTCTTT. This gives the protein CASSSGRGTNTEAFF. The complete variable domain, with remaining parts taken from reference TRBV18 and TRBJ1-1, reads NAGVMQNPRHLVRRRGQEARLRCSPMKGHSHVYWYRQLPEEGLKFMVYLQKENIIDESGMPKERFSAEFPKEGPSILRIQQVVRGDSAAYFCASSSGRGTNTEAFFGQGTRLTVV.

This clone occurred a few times. The chain couples TRBV19 to TRBJ1-1; D gene unclear. V was pared by 7 bases and J by 0 bases, with 9 bases between. The CDR3 loop spans 13 amino acids. Germline V gene data show CDR1 as LNHDA and CDR2 as SQIVND (reference sequence). CDR3 sequence: CASIPAMNTEAFF. DNA of the CDR3: TGTGCCAGTATTCCAGCGATGAACACTGAAGCTTTCTTT.

The gene calls are TRBV4-3 and TRBJ1-1; possibly TRBD1 for D (6 bases). Trimming took off 0 bases at V and 7 bases at J, with 12 bases between the two ends. Germline-derived CDR1 and CDR2 are LGHNA and YSLEER. The CDR3 sequence is 14 residues long. The CDR3 DNA is TGCGCCAGCAGCCAAGACAGCCAGGGGAGTGAAGCTTTCTTT. It yields the protein CASSQDSQGSEAFF.

The chain is built from TRBV5-4 and TRBJ2-3; TRBD2 is a possible D gene (5 bases). Per germline, CDR1 SGHNT and CDR2 YYREEE (reference sequence). There are 16 residues in the CDR3. Trimming took 0 bases from V and 0 from J, leaving 11 bases between them. The chain's CDR3 is CASSLGLAVSTDTQYF. The CDR3 bases are TGTGCCAGCAGCTTGGGCCTAGCAGTTAGCACAGATACGCAGTATTTT.

This clone occurred once. This CDR3 is also generated by other DNA sequences in the sample. V gene TRBV5-1 combines with J gene TRBJ1-1; TRBD1 matches 7 bases. This CDR3 contains 13 residues. The junction had 2 bases not matched to a gene; V was cut back by 2 bases and J by 4 bases. The germline V gene encodes CDR1 SGHRS and CDR2 YFSETQ. CDR3 nucleotide sequence: TGCGCCAGCAGCTTCTCAGGGGGCACTGAAGCTTTCTTT. It codes for CASSFSGGTEAFF.

This chain links TRBV19 with TRBJ1-2; 8 bases are a match to TRBD1. The CDR3 runs 15 residues. The V gene end was trimmed by 7 bases and the J gene end by 6 bases; junction bases not matched to a gene: 13. Looked up from germline, CDR1 is LNHDA and CDR2 is SQIVND (reference sequence). The CDR3 is CASTPPGQERHGYTF. The CDR3 region has the DNA TGTGCCAGTACCCCACCGGGACAGGAGCGGCATGGCTACACCTTC. The full variable domain, with the rest looked up from reference TRBV19 and TRBJ1-2, is DGGITQSPKYLFRKEGQNVTLSCEQNLNHDAMYWYRQDPGQGLRLIYYSQIVNDFQKGDIAEGYSVSREKKESFPLTVTSAQKNPTAFYLCASTPPGQERHGYTFGSGTRLTVV.

V and J are TRBV10-3 and TRBJ2-5; possible D gene TRBD2, 6 bases. Deletions cut 3 bases from V and 0 bases from J, with 11 bases between. The germline gives CDR1 ENHRY, CDR2 SYGVKD. This CDR3 is built from 15 residues. CDR3 protein: CAISDPGTYQETQYF. The CDR3 nucleotides are TGTGCCATCAGTGACCCAGGGACTTACCAAGAGACCCAGTACTTC.

The chain joins TRBV28 to TRBJ2-2; tentative D call: TRBD1 (5 bases). The length of the CDR3 is 14 residues. Germline CDR1 MDHEN, CDR2 SYDVKM. The V gene lost 3 bases and the J gene lost 4 bases, with 9 bases spanning the gap. CDR3 sequence (DNA): TGTGCCAGCAGTTTCCCTCAGGGCACCGGGGAGCTGTTTTTT. Translation gives CASSFPQGTGELFF.